This is a list of T cell receptor beta chains from one sample in a study of PD-L1 blockade in urothelial cancer. Assay: immunoSEQ multiplex PCR; the TCRdb copy retains only in-frame clones and omits some. The table lists about 52,000 clones, roughly 84% of them singletons, with over 1% in the top ten. The specimen was PBMCs, collected around atezolizumab (anti-PD-L1) treatment. Receptor source: a man aged 45-65 years with urothelial cancer. CDR3s include the opening cysteine and the closing phenylalanine or tryptophan. The D gene is left open where the match is weak. Rows may omit the clone size; those that give it use once, few, many or a size class.

CASSQPPTGSTDTQYF | TGCGCCAGCAGCCAACCTCCTACAGGGAGCACAGATACGCAGTATTTT | . | TRBJ2-3 | TRBV4-1 | .
CASSLGNSYGYTF | TGTGCCAGCAGCTTAGGTAACTCCTATGGCTACACCTTC | . | TRBJ1-2 | TRBV11-1 | .
CASSAGSGTGASYERYF | TGTGCCAGCAGTGCAGGATCCGGGACAGGGGCCTCCTACGAGCGGTACTTC | TRBD1 | TRBJ2-7 | TRBV25-1 | .
CASSPTGQREAYNEQFF | TGTGCCAGCAGTCCCACGGGACAGCGGGAGGCTTACAATGAGCAGTTCTTC | TRBD2 | TRBJ2-1 | TRBV28 | .
CASARRLATGNTIYF | TGTGCCAGCGCGAGGAGGTTAGCTACTGGAAACACCATATATTTT | . | TRBJ1-3 | TRBV28 | .
CASSETALGLAGSNNEQFF | TGTGCCAGCAGTGAAACGGCACTCGGACTAGCGGGGTCAAACAATGAGCAGTTCTTC | TRBD2 | TRBJ2-1 | TRBV2 | .
CASSLAQGVTEAFF | TGTGCCAGCAGCTTAGCCCAGGGGGTTACTGAAGCTTTCTTT | TRBD1 | TRBJ1-1 | TRBV13 | once
CASSPGDRGHGGEQFF | TGCGCCAGCAGCCCAGGGGACAGGGGACATGGTGGGGAGCAGTTCTTC | TRBD1 | TRBJ2-1 | TRBV5-1 | .
CASSRTDRADTQYF | TGTGCCAGCAGCCGGACTGACAGGGCCGATACGCAGTATTTT | TRBD1 | TRBJ2-3 | TRBV28 | .
CATSSRDSPNTEAFF | TGTGCCACCAGCAGCCGGGACAGCCCGAACACTGAAGCTTTCTTT | TRBD1 | TRBJ1-1 | TRBV15 | few
CASSSGTYNSPLHF | TGTGCCAGCAGCAGTGGTACCTATAATTCACCCCTCCACTTT | . | TRBJ1-6 | TRBV6-1 | .
CSVEVQGSYEQYF | TGCAGCGTTGAAGTCCAGGGATCCTACGAGCAGTACTTC | . | TRBJ2-7 | TRBV29-1 | .
CASSLGQGWETQYF | TGTGCCAGCAGCCTGGGACAGGGTTGGGAGACCCAGTACTTC | TRBD1 | TRBJ2-5 | TRBV7-2 | .
CAWRGDRGISPLHF | TGTGCCTGGAGGGGGGACAGGGGGATCTCACCCCTCCACTTT | TRBD1 | TRBJ1-6 | TRBV30 | once
CASSPYPHHQRPQETQYF | TGCGCCAGCAGCCCCTACCCCCACCACCAGCGCCCACAAGAGACCCAGTACTTC | . | TRBJ2-5 | TRBV5-1 | .
CASSLLAGGYNEQFF | TGTGCCAGCAGTTTATTAGCGGGAGGTTACAATGAGCAGTTCTTC | TRBD2 | TRBJ2-1 | TRBV27 | .
CASSIPGANSPLHF | TGTGCCAGTAGTATCCCAGGGGCTAATTCACCCCTCCACTTT | . | TRBJ1-6 | TRBV19 | few
CASSLAQGGPEAMEKLFF | TGTGCCAGCAGCTTAGCGCAGGGGGGCCCCGAGGCAATGGAAAAACTGTTTTTT | TRBD1 | TRBJ1-4 | TRBV7-9 | .
CASSFRTSGGPTGELFF | TGTGCCAGCAGCTTTAGGACTAGCGGGGGGCCCACCGGGGAGCTGTTTTTT | TRBD2 | TRBJ2-2 | TRBV7-9 | .
CASSLEVSRGTDTQYF | TGCGCCAGCAGCTTGGAGGTCTCCCGGGGAACAGATACGCAGTATTTT | . | TRBJ2-3 | TRBV5-1 | .
CASTVRGEGRGDEQFF | TGTGCCAGCACCGTTAGGGGGGAGGGCCGGGGAGATGAGCAGTTCTTC | . | TRBJ2-1 | TRBV9 | .
CASSLDRGWSSPLHF | TGTGCCAGCAGTTTAGACAGGGGATGGAGTTCACCCCTCCACTTT | TRBD1 | TRBJ1-6 | TRBV27 | .
CASSILAGGSTDTQYF | TGTGCCAGTAGTATATTAGCGGGGGGGAGCACAGATACGCAGTATTTT | TRBD2 | TRBJ2-3 | TRBV19 | .
CASSLRGNQPQHF | TGTGCCAGCAGTTTACGTGGCAATCAGCCCCAGCATTTT | . | TRBJ1-5 | TRBV27 | .
CASSDSGVSGANVLTF | TGTGCCAGCAGTGACTCAGGGGTCTCTGGGGCCAACGTCCTGACTTTC | . | TRBJ2-6 | TRBV6-4 | .
CASSTWTRNTGELFF | TGTGCCAGTAGTACCTGGACTAGGAACACCGGGGAGCTGTTTTTT | TRBD2 | TRBJ2-2 | TRBV19 | .
CASSPDTGRNIQYF | TGTGCCAGCTCACCGGATACAGGGAGAAACATTCAGTACTTC | . | TRBJ2-4 | TRBV18 | .
CASSYGGGGTEAFF | TGTGCCAGCAGTTACGGGGGGGGCGGAACTGAAGCTTTCTTT | . | TRBJ1-1 | TRBV6-5 | once
CASSFDLQPQHF | TGTGCCAGTAGTTTTGACTTGCAGCCCCAGCATTTT | . | TRBJ1-5 | TRBV19 | .
CASSPPGTGNNIQYF | TGTGCCAGCTCACCACCGGGGACAGGGAACAACATTCAGTACTTC | TRBD1 | TRBJ2-4 | TRBV18 | .
CASSYEPGQGEVTQYF | TGTGCCAGCAGTTACGAACCGGGACAGGGAGAGGTGACCCAGTACTTC | TRBD1 | TRBJ2-5 | TRBV6-5 | .
CASARDRGEQYF | TGTGCCAGCGCCCGGGACAGGGGCGAGCAGTACTTC | TRBD1 | TRBJ2-7 | TRBV27 | .
CACSNRGNTGELFF | TGCGCCTGCTCGAACAGGGGGAACACCGGGGAGCTGTTTTTT | TRBD1 | TRBJ2-2 | TRBV5-1 | .
CASSSRNTGELFF | TGTGCCAGCAGCTCTAGGAACACCGGGGAGCTGTTTTTT | . | TRBJ2-2 | TRBV7-2 | .
CASSAPGYYTF | TGTGCCAGCAGCGCTCCAGGGTACTACACCTTC | . | TRBJ1-2 | TRBV9 | .
CASSQEYWTQETQYF | TGTGCCAGCAGCCAAGAATATTGGACACAAGAGACCCAGTACTTC | . | TRBJ2-5 | TRBV14 | .
CASSYAGTNQPQHF | TGTGCCAGCAGCTACGCGGGCACTAATCAGCCCCAGCATTTT | . | TRBJ1-5 | TRBV5-6 | .
CASSDQGQIYGYTF | TGTGCCAGCAGCGACCAAGGACAGATCTATGGCTACACCTTC | . | TRBJ1-2 | TRBV9 | .